The 20 T cell receptor beta chains reported below all come from one sample, sequenced in a study of T cells after yellow fever vaccination. TCRdb reprocessed the 5' RACE reads via MiXCR and lists one record per CDR3 protein. The sample holds 300,000 or so distinct CDR3 sequences, 6.8% seen once. Sequences were derived from PBMCs, sampled around 45 days after the first yellow fever vaccination. Receptors originate from a man aged 18 to 30 who received the YFV17D yellow fever vaccine.

A few counts support this clonotype. The genes are TRBV15 and TRBJ2-3; 8 bases match TRBD2. Trimming removed 4 bases from V and 1 base from J; junction bases left unmatched: 7. The CDR3 length is 16 residues. CDR1 and CDR2 (germline): LNHNV, YYDKDF (reference sequence). CDR3 DNA: TGTGCCACCAGCACATTTTCCGGGGGGGGCACAGATACGCAGTATTTT. Protein: CATSTFSGGGTDTQYF.

V and J are TRBV7-2 and TRBJ1-6, with D possibly being TRBD1 (6 bases). CDR3 length: 16 residues. Germline CDR1 reads SGHTA; CDR2 reads FQGNSA. Trimming removed 4 bases from V and 10 bases from J, with 20 bases in between. The CDR3 bases are TGTGCCAGCAGCTCTTCCCCCGGGACAATAGGATCACCCCTCCACTTT. Residues: CASSSSPGTIGSPLHF.

The chain links TRBV5-1 to TRBJ1-1, with no clear D. Germline V gene lookup returns CDR1 SGHRS and CDR2 YFSETQ. V was clipped by 0 bases and J by 4 bases, with 19 bases between them. This CDR3 spans 17 amino acids. The CDR3 bases are TGCGCCAGCAGCTTGGGTAGCTTCCTCTCCCTGAGCACTGAAGCTTTCTTT. Residues: CASSLGSFLSLSTEAFF.

The genes are TRBV12-3 or TRBV12-4 and TRBJ1-5; a possible D gene is TRBD1 (5 bases). The CDR3 runs 14 residues. Trimming removed 6 bases at V and 7 bases at J, with 16 bases between. CDR3 protein: CASRGDHGGQPQHF. The CDR3 DNA sequence: TGTGCCAGCAGGGGGGACCACGGAGGCCAGCCCCAGCATTTT.

The rearrangement uses TRBV7-2 and TRBJ2-1; tentative D call: TRBD1 (5 bases). The CDR3 covers 14 residues. The germline gives CDR1 SGHTA, CDR2 FQGNSA. V was trimmed by 5 bases and J by 3 bases, leaving 11 bases between them. The CDR3: CASSVGVGYNEQFF. CDR3 nucleotides: TGTGCCAGCAGCGTAGGGGTCGGCTACAATGAGCAGTTCTTC.

J is TRBJ1-5 and V is TRBV20-1; D is undetermined. Trimming pared 1 base from V and 12 bases from J, leaving 10 bases between. Germline V lookup: CDR1 DFQATT, CDR2 SNEGSKA (reference sequence). The CDR3 has 11 residues. The CDR3 is CSARGAGFQHF. The CDR3 DNA follows: TGCAGTGCTAGAGGTGCGGGGTTCCAGCATTTT.

The J gene is TRBJ2-5, the V gene TRBV5-1; no clear D gene. The CDR3 loop spans 15 amino acids. Germline values: CDR1 SGHRS, CDR2 YFSETQ. The V end was cut by 0 bases, the J end by 4 bases, with 13 bases between. The CDR3 loop reads CASSLARSSSETQYF. DNA for the CDR3: TGCGCCAGCAGCTTGGCTAGGTCCTCCTCAGAGACCCAGTACTTC.

This clonotype was seen a handful of times. The CDR3 nucleotides read TGTGCCACCAGCAGAGCCGCGGCAGCTGGAAACACCATATATTTT. It encodes CATSRAAAAGNTIYF. The genes are TRBV15 and TRBJ1-3; D unresolved. The CDR3 contains 15 residues. Trimming removed 1 base at V and 2 bases at J, with 9 bases between. Germline CDR1 is LNHNV and CDR2 is YYDKDF (reference sequence).

This clonotype turned up a few times. The chain is built from TRBV5-1 and TRBJ2-7, with a tentative D call TRBD1 (6 bases). Germline V lookup: CDR1 SGHRS, CDR2 YFSETQ. CDR3 length: 15 amino acids. V was pared by 2 bases and J by 2 bases, with 14 bases between. CDR3 bases: TGCGCCAGCAGCTTTACCGGGACACCGGCCTACGAGCAGTACTTC. Translated: CASSFTGTPAYEQYF. The full variable domain, in which reference TRBV5-1 and TRBJ2-7 provide the parts outside the CDR3, is KAGVTQTPRYLIKTRGQQVTLSCSPISGHRSVSWYQQTPGQGLQFLFEYFSETQRNKGNFPGRFSGRQFSNSRSEMNVSTLELGDSALYLCASSFTGTPAYEQYFGPGTRLTVT.

This clonotype showed up many times. The chain recombines TRBV23-1 with TRBJ2-5, with TRBD1 as a possible D gene (5 bases). TRBV23-1 is known as an ORF, though its function is uncertain. V lost 3 bases and J lost 3, with 14 bases in between. This CDR3 has 15 residues. The DNA for the CDR3 is TGCGCCAGCAGTCAGGCAGGGCTTACTAAAGAGACCCAGTACTTC. Its protein is CASSQAGLTKETQYF.

The rearrangement links TRBV10-3 to TRBJ2-5, with D perhaps being TRBD1 or TRBD2 (6 bases each). The CDR3 loop spans 13 amino acids. Per the germline V gene, CDR1 is ENHRY and CDR2 is SYGVKD. V lost 10 bases, J lost 0 bases, and 12 bases lay in between. CDR3 in DNA: TGTGCCACGGAGGGGGACAACCAAGAGACCCAGTACTTC. Translated: CATEGDNQETQYF.

This clonotype has a handful of counts. The chain uses TRBV10-3 and TRBJ2-1; 8 bases fit TRBD2. This CDR3 has 17 residues. V shed 0 bases, J shed 0 bases, and the junction held 4 bases outside the gene matches. Per germline, CDR1 ENHRY and CDR2 SYGVKD. The CDR3 spells CAISESRRGVSYNEQFF. CDR3 in DNA: TGTGCCATCAGTGAGTCACGGCGGGGGGTCTCCTACAATGAGCAGTTCTTC.

This clonotype showed up just a few times. The chain links TRBV3-1 to TRBJ2-3, with 7 bases lining up with TRBD1. V lost 5 bases to trimming and J lost 5 bases; unmatched junction nucleotides: 4. Germline V gives CDR1 LGHDT, CDR2 YNNKEL (reference sequence). The CDR3 is 13 residues long. The CDR3 DNA reads as TGTGCCAGCAGCTACTACAGGGGAGATACGCAGTATTTT. This encodes CASSYYRGDTQYF.

This sequence joins TRBV3-1 and TRBJ1-5; the D is unclear. The CDR3 runs to 17 residues. V lost 1 base and J lost 0, with 13 bases in between. CDR1 LGHDT and CDR2 YNNKEL come from the germline V gene (reference sequence). CDR3 protein: CASSQGVGTFSNQPQHF. Here the CDR3 DNA reads TGTGCCAGCAGCCAAGGAGTTGGCACGTTTAGCAATCAGCCCCAGCATTTT.

This clonotype was detected a few times. The chain uses TRBV12-3 or TRBV12-4 and TRBJ2-7; D may match TRBD1 or TRBD2 (5 bases each). Trimming left V 4 bases short and J 1 base short, with 17 bases between. This CDR3 has 16 residues. The CDR3 region is CASSSGTYNLSYEQYF. CDR3 nucleotide sequence: TGTGCCAGCAGTTCCGGGACGTATAATTTGTCCTACGAGCAGTACTTC.

With regard to this clonotype: It may be a read error: a sequence one base away is much more abundant. The chain combines TRBV7-2 with TRBJ1-1; D is perhaps TRBD1 (6 bases). The V and J ends lost 2 bases and 5 bases respectively, with 9 bases between them. Looked up from germline, CDR1 is SGHTA and CDR2 is FQGNSA. The CDR3 has 13 residues. The CDR3 loop reads CASSLTGKTEAFF. Here the CDR3 DNA reads TGTGCCAGCAGCTTAACAGGGAAGACTGAAGCTTTCTTT.

At least ten counts were recorded for this clonotype. The chain employs TRBV12-3 or TRBV12-4 and TRBJ2-1; 8 bases align to TRBD2. CDR3 length: 14 residues. V shed 5 bases and J 10 bases; nucleotides not matched to a gene: 10. The CDR3 reads CASSGTSPLGEQFF. The CDR3 nucleotides are TGTGCCAGCAGTGGGACTAGTCCTTTAGGGGAGCAGTTCTTC.

This clonotype was detected many times. The chain recombines TRBV7-3 with TRBJ2-2, with TRBD2 identical over 7 bases. CDR3 length: 17 amino acids. Germline CDR1 is SGHTA and CDR2 is FQGTGA. V gave up 0 bases and J gave up 0 bases; unmatched junction bases: 4. CDR3 loop: CASSLTSRGANTGELFF. The CDR3 DNA follows: TGTGCCAGCAGCTTAACATCACGGGGGGCGAACACCGGGGAGCTGTTTTTT.

This clonotype was counted a few times. The V gene is TRBV6-2 or TRBV6-3, the J gene TRBJ1-2; no reliable D call. Germline CDR1 MNHEY, CDR2 SVGEGT. Trimming cost V 7 bases and J 5 bases, with 17 bases left between them. This CDR3 has 14 amino acids. The CDR3 sequence is CASTNGPTFYGYTF. The CDR3, as DNA: TGTGCCAGCACCAATGGACCCACCTTTTATGGCTACACCTTC.

This clonotype was seen a handful of times. The rearrangement uses TRBV18 and TRBJ2-1, with 13 bases lining up with TRBD2. Trimming removed 8 bases from V and 9 bases from J; junction bases left unmatched: 10. This CDR3 is 15 amino acids long. Germline V lookup: CDR1 KGHSH, CDR2 LQKENI. CDR3 amino acids: CASAGTSGEYREQFF. CDR3 in DNA: TGTGCCAGCGCCGGGACTAGCGGGGAATATCGTGAGCAGTTCTTC.